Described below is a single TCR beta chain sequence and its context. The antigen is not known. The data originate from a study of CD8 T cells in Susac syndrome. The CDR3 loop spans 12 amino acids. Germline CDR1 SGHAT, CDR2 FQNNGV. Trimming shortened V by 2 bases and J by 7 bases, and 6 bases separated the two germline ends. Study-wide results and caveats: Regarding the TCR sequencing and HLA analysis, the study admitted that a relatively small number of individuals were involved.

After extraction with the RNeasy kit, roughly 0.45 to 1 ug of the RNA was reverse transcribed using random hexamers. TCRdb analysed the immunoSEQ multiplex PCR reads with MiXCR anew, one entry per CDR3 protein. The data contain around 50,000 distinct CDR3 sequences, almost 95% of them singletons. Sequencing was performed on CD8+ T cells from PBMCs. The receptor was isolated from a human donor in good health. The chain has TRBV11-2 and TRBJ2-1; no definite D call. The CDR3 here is CASSLSKNEQFF. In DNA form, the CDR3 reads TGTGCCAGCAGCTTATCGAAAAATGAGCAGTTCTTC.